These T cell receptor beta chains were read from a single sample in a study of blood T cell repertoires in COVID-19. Profiling relied on immunoSEQ multiplex PCR, and the TCRdb table lists in-frame clones only, not all of them. The sample consists of about 200,000 clones, around 83% of them appearing once. The sequenced sample consisted of PBMCs or T cells enriched from blood (not recorded which). The source is a woman in her thirties who had been exposed to COVID-19. The CDR3 runs from the conserved cysteine through the conserved F or W.

j_call v_call cdr3_aa
TRBJ1-1 TRBV7-9 CASILGQGLTEAFF
TRBJ1-5 TRBV11-2 CASSFLPDRGRGGAQPQHF
TRBJ1-1 TRBV5-8 CASSFWGAEAFF
TRBJ2-7 TRBV5-5 CASSFSGQLSYEQYF
TRBJ2-5 TRBV23-1 CASSPNQGQQTQYF
TRBJ2-7 TRBV15 CATSRSGGEQYF
TRBJ2-5 TRBV2 CASTWTIQETQYF
TRBJ1-5 TRBV5-5 CASSVSGGEVSQHF
TRBJ2-1 TRBV7-6 CASGHHEQFF
TRBJ2-2 TRBV4-1 CASSQDRGGNTGELFF
TRBJ1-3 TRBV27 CASSLQGDGNTIYF
TRBJ2-5 TRBV7-2 CASSSTKETQYF
TRBJ2-2 TRBV10-1 CASSGILNTGELFF
TRBJ1-5 TRBV5-4 CASSRRENGPQHF
TRBJ1-5 TRBV2 CATKRTGGDNQPQHF
TRBJ1-2 TRBV19 CASSIDLRDRRVNYGYTF
TRBJ1-2 TRBV7-2 CASSLVMGQDYGYTF
TRBJ1-5 TRBV28 CASSRPDRLNQPQHF
TRBJ2-6 TRBV6-4 CASSRSGQESSGANVLTF
TRBJ1-5 TRBV5-1 CASSQGTGPPNQPQHF
TRBJ1-5 TRBV5-8 CASSLTLQDRHF
TRBJ1-4 TRBV5-4 CASSEQGPTNEKLFF
TRBJ2-5 TRBV7-8 CASSPNQETQYF
TRBJ2-7 TRBV9 CASSVGQGVYEQYF
TRBJ1-3 TRBV28 CATSIPQGSSGNTIYF
TRBJ2-2 TRBV6-6 CASSYPGQGAGELFF
TRBJ1-1 TRBV27 CASSKTGITEAFF
TRBJ1-2 TRBV18 CASSPPVQANYGYTF